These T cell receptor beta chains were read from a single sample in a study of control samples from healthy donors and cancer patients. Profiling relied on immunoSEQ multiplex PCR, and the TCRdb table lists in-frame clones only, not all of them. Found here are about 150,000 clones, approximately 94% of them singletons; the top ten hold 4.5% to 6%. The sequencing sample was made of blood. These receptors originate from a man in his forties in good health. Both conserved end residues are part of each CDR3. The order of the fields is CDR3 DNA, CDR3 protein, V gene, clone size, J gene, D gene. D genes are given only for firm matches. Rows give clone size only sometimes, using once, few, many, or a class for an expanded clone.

CDR3nt: TGTGCCTGGAGTCGCCGGGACAGTGGACCATATGGCTACACCTTC; CDR3aa: CAWSRRDSGPYGYTF; v_gene: TRBV30; abundance: NA; j_gene: TRBJ1-2; d_gene: TRBD1
CDR3nt: TGTGCCATCAGTGATGTAAGGGGGCAGGCATCAGATACGCAGTATTTT; CDR3aa: CAISDVRGQASDTQYF; v_gene: TRBV10-3; abundance: NA; j_gene: TRBJ2-3; d_gene: TRBD1
CDR3nt: TGTGCCAGCAGCCAAGAGAGGATGCAACTCACCGGGGAGCTGTTTTTT; CDR3aa: CASSQERMQLTGELFF; v_gene: TRBV14; abundance: NA; j_gene: TRBJ2-2; d_gene: NA
CDR3nt: TGTGCCAGTAGTATAGATCACGGTGGCCCCCAGCATTTT; CDR3aa: CASSIDHGGPQHF; v_gene: TRBV19; abundance: NA; j_gene: TRBJ1-5; d_gene: NA
CDR3nt: TGCGCCAGCGCTCGAGGGAACACTGAAGCTTTCTTT; CDR3aa: CASARGNTEAFF; v_gene: TRBV23-1; abundance: NA; j_gene: TRBJ1-1; d_gene: NA
CDR3nt: TGTGCCAGTAGTATAGTCGGGGGACAAGCTTTCTTT; CDR3aa: CASSIVGGQAFF; v_gene: TRBV19; abundance: once; j_gene: TRBJ1-1; d_gene: NA
CDR3nt: TGCGCCAGCAGCTACGACAGGGCCCCCATAGATACGCAGTATTTT; CDR3aa: CASSYDRAPIDTQYF; v_gene: TRBV5-1; abundance: NA; j_gene: TRBJ2-3; d_gene: TRBD1
CDR3nt: TGTGCCAGCAGCCCGAGACGGACTCCCGATTCACCCCTCCACTTT; CDR3aa: CASSPRRTPDSPLHF; v_gene: TRBV9; abundance: NA; j_gene: TRBJ1-6; d_gene: NA
CDR3nt: TGCAGTGCCCTAGGGGGTGGCTACACCTTC; CDR3aa: CSALGGGYTF; v_gene: TRBV20-1; abundance: NA; j_gene: TRBJ1-2; d_gene: NA
CDR3nt: TGTGCCAGCAGCGGGGACTCGACAGGGCAAGCGAAAAAACTGTTTTTT; CDR3aa: CASSGDSTGQAKKLFF; v_gene: TRBV7-9; abundance: NA; j_gene: TRBJ1-4; d_gene: TRBD1
CDR3nt: TGTGCCAGCAGCAGACAGGGGGCAGTTGGAAACACCATATATTTT; CDR3aa: CASSRQGAVGNTIYF; v_gene: TRBV6-5; abundance: NA; j_gene: TRBJ1-3; d_gene: TRBD1
CDR3nt: TGTGCCAGCAGCTCGTCCGGGGCGACCTATGGCTACACCTTC; CDR3aa: CASSSSGATYGYTF; v_gene: TRBV5-4; abundance: once; j_gene: TRBJ1-2; d_gene: NA
CDR3nt: TGTGCCAGCAGTTTACCCTCCAAAAACATTCAGTACTTC; CDR3aa: CASSLPSKNIQYF; v_gene: TRBV28; abundance: NA; j_gene: TRBJ2-4; d_gene: NA
CDR3nt: TGTGCCACCAGTGACCCGACAGGGGGCGAGGAGACCCAGTACTTC; CDR3aa: CATSDPTGGEETQYF; v_gene: TRBV24-1; abundance: few; j_gene: TRBJ2-5; d_gene: TRBD1
CDR3nt: TGTGCCAGCAGCCCCCTCGGGGGCGCAGGTTCACCCCTCCACTTT; CDR3aa: CASSPLGGAGSPLHF; v_gene: TRBV9; abundance: NA; j_gene: TRBJ1-6; d_gene: NA
CDR3nt: TGTGCCAGCAGTTCGACAGGGCTAGGCTACACCTTC; CDR3aa: CASSSTGLGYTF; v_gene: TRBV12-3/TRBV12-4; abundance: NA; j_gene: TRBJ1-2; d_gene: TRBD1
CDR3nt: TGTGCCAGCAGTCCCTCTGACAGGTCTAAGGGCTACACCTTC; CDR3aa: CASSPSDRSKGYTF; v_gene: TRBV2; abundance: NA; j_gene: TRBJ1-2; d_gene: NA